The clone carrying this T cell receptor beta chain showed up just once. Its antigen is not known. The data were produced by immunoSEQ multiplex PCR, yet TCRdb's version contains in-frame clones alone and is incomplete. Of some 78,000 clones in the sample, around 90% were seen once. This sample stems from a study of identifying expanded T cells in peripheral blood. Points from the study as a whole: Clone count variance between approximately 2-week samples rose with total template count.

Healthy donors had no documented immune events, such as infections, while sampled. J lost 2 bases, V lost 8 bases, and 6 bases had no gene match. CDR3 length equals 14 residues. The germline V gene has CDR1 MNHNS and CDR2 SASEGT. The sequence was collected from a person aged 18 to 75 in good health. Sequencing input: blood. The V and J genes are TRBV6-1 and TRBJ2-3; 8 bases map to TRBD2. CDR3 sequence reads: CASLSGDHTDTQYF. CDR3 in DNA: TGTGCCAGCCTTAGCGGGGACCACACAGATACGCAGTATTTT.